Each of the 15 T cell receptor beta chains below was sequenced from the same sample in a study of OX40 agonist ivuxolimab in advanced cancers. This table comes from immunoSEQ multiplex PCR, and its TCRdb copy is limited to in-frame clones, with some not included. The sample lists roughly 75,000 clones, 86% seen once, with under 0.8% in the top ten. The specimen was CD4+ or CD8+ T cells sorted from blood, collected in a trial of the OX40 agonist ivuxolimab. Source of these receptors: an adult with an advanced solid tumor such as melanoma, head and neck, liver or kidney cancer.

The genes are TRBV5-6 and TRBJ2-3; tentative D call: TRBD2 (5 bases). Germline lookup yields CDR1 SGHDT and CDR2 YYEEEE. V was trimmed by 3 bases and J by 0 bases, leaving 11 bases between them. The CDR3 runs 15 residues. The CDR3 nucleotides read TGTGCCAGCAGCTCAGGAACGGGGAGCACAGATACGCAGTATTTT. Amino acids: CASSSGTGSTDTQYF. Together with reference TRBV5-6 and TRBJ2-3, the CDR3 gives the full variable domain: DAGVTQSPTHLIKTRGQQVTLRCSPKSGHDTVSWYQQALGQGPQFIFQYYEEEERQRGNFPDRFSGHQFPNYSSELNVNALLLGDSALYLCASSSGTGSTDTQYFGPGTRLTVL.

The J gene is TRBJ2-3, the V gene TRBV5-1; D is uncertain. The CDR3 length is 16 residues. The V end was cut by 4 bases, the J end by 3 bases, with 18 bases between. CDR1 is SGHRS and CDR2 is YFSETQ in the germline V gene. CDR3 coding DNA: TGCGCCAGCAGCCCCCCGACTTTAGTTGGGACAGATACGCAGTATTTT. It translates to CASSPPTLVGTDTQYF. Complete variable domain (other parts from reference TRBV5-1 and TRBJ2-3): KAGVTQTPRYLIKTRGQQVTLSCSPISGHRSVSWYQQTPGQGLQFLFEYFSETQRNKGNFPGRFSGRQFSNSRSEMNVSTLELGDSALYLCASSPPTLVGTDTQYFGPGTRLTVL.

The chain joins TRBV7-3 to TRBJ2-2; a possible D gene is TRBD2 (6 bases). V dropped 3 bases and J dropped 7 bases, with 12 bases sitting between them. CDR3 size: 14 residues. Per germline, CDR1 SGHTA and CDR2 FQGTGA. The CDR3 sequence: CASSFGGTGGELFF. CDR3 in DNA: TGTGCCAGCAGCTTTGGAGGGACGGGCGGGGAGCTGTTTTTT. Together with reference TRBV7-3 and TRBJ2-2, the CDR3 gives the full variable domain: GAGVSQTPSNKVTEKGKYVELRCDPISGHTALYWYRQSLGQGPEFLIYFQGTGAADDSGLPNDRFFAVRPEGSVSTLKIQRTERGDSAVYLCASSFGGTGGELFFGEGSRLTVL.

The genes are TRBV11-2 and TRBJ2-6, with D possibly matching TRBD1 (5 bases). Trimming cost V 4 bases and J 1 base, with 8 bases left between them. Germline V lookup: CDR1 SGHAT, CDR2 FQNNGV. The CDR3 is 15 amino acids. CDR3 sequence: CASSSRVSGANVLTF. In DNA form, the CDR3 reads TGTGCCAGCAGCTCCAGGGTATCTGGGGCCAACGTCCTGACTTTC. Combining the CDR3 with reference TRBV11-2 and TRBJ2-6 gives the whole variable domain EAGVAQSPRYKIIEKRQSVAFWCNPISGHATLYWYQQILGQGPKLLIQFQNNGVVDDSQLPKDRFSAERLKGVDSTLKIQPAKLEDSAVYLCASSSRVSGANVLTFGAGSRLTVL.

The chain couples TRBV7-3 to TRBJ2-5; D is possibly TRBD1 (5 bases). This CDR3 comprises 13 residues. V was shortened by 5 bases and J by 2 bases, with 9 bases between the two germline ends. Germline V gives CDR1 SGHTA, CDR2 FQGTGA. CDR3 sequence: CASSPGSQETQYF. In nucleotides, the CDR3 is TGTGCCAGCAGCCCAGGGTCGCAAGAGACCCAGTACTTC.

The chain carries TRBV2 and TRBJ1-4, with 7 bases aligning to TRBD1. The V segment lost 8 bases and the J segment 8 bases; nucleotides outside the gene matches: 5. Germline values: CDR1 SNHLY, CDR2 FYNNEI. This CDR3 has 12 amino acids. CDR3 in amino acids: CASHGQVEKLFF. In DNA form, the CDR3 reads TGTGCCAGCCATGGACAGGTGGAAAAACTGTTTTTT.

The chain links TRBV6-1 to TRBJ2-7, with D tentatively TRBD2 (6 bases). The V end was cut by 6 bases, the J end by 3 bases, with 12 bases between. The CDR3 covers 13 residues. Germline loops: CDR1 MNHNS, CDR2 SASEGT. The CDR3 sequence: CASSAGRGYEQYF. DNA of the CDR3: TGTGCCAGCAGCGCCGGGAGAGGCTACGAGCAGTACTTC.

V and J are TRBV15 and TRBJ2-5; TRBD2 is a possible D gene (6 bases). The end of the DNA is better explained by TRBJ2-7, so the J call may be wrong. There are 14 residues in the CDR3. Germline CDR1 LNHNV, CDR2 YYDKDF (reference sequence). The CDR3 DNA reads TGTGCCACCAGCAGAGAGGGAGGCCCCTACGAGCAGTACTTC. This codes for CATSREGGPYEQYF.

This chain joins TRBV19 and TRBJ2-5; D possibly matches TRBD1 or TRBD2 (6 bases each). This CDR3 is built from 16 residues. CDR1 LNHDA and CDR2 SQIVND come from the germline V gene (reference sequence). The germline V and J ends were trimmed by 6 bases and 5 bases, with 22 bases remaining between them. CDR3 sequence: CASRGRGHGWFETQYF. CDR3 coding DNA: TGTGCCAGTAGAGGTCGGGGGCACGGGTGGTTTGAGACCCAGTACTTC.

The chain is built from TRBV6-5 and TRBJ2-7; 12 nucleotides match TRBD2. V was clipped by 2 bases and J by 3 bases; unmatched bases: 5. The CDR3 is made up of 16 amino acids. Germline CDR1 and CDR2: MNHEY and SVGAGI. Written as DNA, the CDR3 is TGTGCCAGCAGTTACCTTACTAGCGGGAGGCGCTACGAGCAGTACTTC. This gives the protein CASSYLTSGRRYEQYF.

The CDR3 DNA follows: TGCAGCGTAACCCAGGGCGGCAATCAGCCCCAGCATTTT. It specifies CSVTQGGNQPQHF. This chain uses TRBV29-1 with TRBJ1-5; weak D call: TRBD1 (5 bases). Germline V gene data show CDR1 as SQVTM and CDR2 as ANQGSEA. The ends were cut back, 6 bases at V and 2 bases at J, with 11 bases in the middle. This CDR3 spans 13 amino acids.

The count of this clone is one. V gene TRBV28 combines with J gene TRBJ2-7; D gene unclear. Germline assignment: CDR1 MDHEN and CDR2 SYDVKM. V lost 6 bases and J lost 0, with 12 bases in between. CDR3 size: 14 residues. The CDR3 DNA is TGTGCCAGCAGCCGACCGGTGACCTCCTACGAGCAGTACTTC. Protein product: CASSRPVTSYEQYF.

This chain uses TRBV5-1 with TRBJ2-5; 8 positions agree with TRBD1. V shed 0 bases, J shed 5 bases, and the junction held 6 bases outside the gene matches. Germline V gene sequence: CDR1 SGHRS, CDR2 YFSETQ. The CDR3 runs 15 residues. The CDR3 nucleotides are TGCGCCAGCAGCTTGGATCCAGGGGGCTGGGAGACCCAGTACTTC. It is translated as CASSLDPGGWETQYF.

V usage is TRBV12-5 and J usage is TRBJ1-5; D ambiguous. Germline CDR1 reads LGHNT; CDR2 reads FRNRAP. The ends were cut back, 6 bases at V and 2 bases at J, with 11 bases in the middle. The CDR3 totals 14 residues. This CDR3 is CASGTDGRNQPQHF. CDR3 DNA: TGTGCTAGTGGGACGGACGGGCGCAATCAGCCCCAGCATTTT.

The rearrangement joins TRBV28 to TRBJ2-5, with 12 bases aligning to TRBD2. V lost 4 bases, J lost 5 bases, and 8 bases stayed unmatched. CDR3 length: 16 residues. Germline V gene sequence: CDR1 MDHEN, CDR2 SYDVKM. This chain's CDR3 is CASSSSSGRAKETQYF. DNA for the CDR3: TGTGCCAGCAGTTCATCTAGCGGGAGGGCCAAGGAGACCCAGTACTTC.